What follows are 11 T cell receptor beta chains derived from one specimen sequenced in a study of cytomegalovirus exposure and HLA in healthy donors. The PCR had 60 Vbeta and 13 Jbeta primers. Method: immunoSEQ multiplex PCR; TCRdb's copy keeps in-frame clones and lacks some. The repertoire holds around 90,000 clones, with over 65% as singletons. The sample was PBMCs. These receptors were collected from a man in his fifties in good health and CMV-seronegative.

This chain uses TRBV4-3 with TRBJ1-1; no reliable D call. The CDR3 spans 17 residues. V was trimmed by 0 bases and J by 2 bases, leaving 16 bases between them. The V gene's germline CDR1 is LGHNA and CDR2 YSLEER. The CDR3 DNA sequence: TGCGCCAGCAGCCAAGATACCCCTAGTCAGCCCAACACTGAAGCTTTCTTT. Translation gives CASSQDTPSQPNTEAFF.

This chain links TRBV7-9 with TRBJ1-1; TRBD1 agrees at 9 bases. The CDR3 covers 16 residues. In germline, CDR1 is SEHNR, CDR2 FQNEAQ (reference sequence). V shed 5 bases, J shed 1 base, and the junction held 8 bases outside the gene matches. CDR3 sequence: CASSQDRGRGNTEAFF. CDR3 bases: TGTGCCAGCAGCCAGGACAGGGGACGGGGGAACACTGAAGCTTTCTTT.

V gene TRBV4-1 combines with J gene TRBJ2-5, with 9 bases that match TRBD2. Germline CDR1 MGHRA, CDR2 YSYEKL. Losses at the gene ends were 2 bases for V and 2 bases for J; bases not matched to a gene: 15. This CDR3 spans 19 amino acids. CDR3: CASSQYSHRRLADQETQYF. CDR3 in DNA: TGCGCCAGCAGCCAATATAGCCACAGGAGACTAGCGGATCAAGAGACCCAGTACTTC.

In this sample, this clone turned up a few times. The chain has TRBV10-2 and TRBJ2-3; 7 nucleotides match TRBD2. The germline gives CDR1 WSHSY, CDR2 SAAADI. This CDR3 has 17 residues. V lost 0 bases to trimming and J lost 0 bases; unmatched junction nucleotides: 6. The CDR3 loop reads CASSESSLADSTDTQYF. Here the CDR3 DNA reads TGCGCCAGCAGTGAGTCGAGTCTAGCGGATAGCACAGATACGCAGTATTTT.

The genes are TRBV11-3 and TRBJ2-1; maybe TRBD1 (6 bases). The CDR3 is made up of 14 amino acids. From germline, CDR1 is SGHNT and CDR2 YENEEA. V lost 4 bases and J 4 bases, leaving 11 bases between the germline ends. The CDR3 reads CASSSGGQYNEQFF. The CDR3 region has the DNA TGTGCCAGCAGCTCTGGGGGCCAGTACAATGAGCAGTTCTTC.

The gene calls are TRBV4-2 and TRBJ2-5, with 7 bases fitting TRBD2. The J call may be wrong; the DNA end is better matched by TRBJ2-7. The CDR3 has 16 amino acids. The germline CDR1 and CDR2 sequences are LGHNA and YNFKEQ. The CDR3 nucleotides read TGTGCCAGCAGCCAAGAGGGAGCTAGCGGCCCCTACGAGCAGTACTTC. Translating it yields CASSQEGASGPYEQYF.

This clone was seen a few times. This chain connects TRBV6-1 to TRBJ2-1, with 7 bases identical to TRBD2. Germline V gene sequence: CDR1 MNHNS, CDR2 SASEGT. The CDR3 sequence is 14 residues long. The junction had 10 bases not matched to a gene; V was cut back by 5 bases and J by 9 bases. CDR3 in amino acids: CASSLGLVFSEQFF. CDR3 nucleotide sequence: TGTGCCAGCAGTCTTGGACTAGTCTTCAGTGAGCAGTTCTTC.

This rearrangement joins TRBV4-2 to TRBJ1-5, with D possibly matching TRBD1 (5 bases). Per the germline V gene, CDR1 is LGHNA and CDR2 is YNFKEQ. The CDR3 runs to 17 residues. The V end lost 0 bases, the J end lost 6 bases, and 18 bases lay between the germline ends. The CDR3 DNA reads as TGTGCCAGCAGCCAAGAAAATCGGACGGGGAGGGGTCAGCCCCAGCATTTT. This sequence encodes CASSQENRTGRGQPQHF.

DNA of the CDR3: TGTGCCACCTCTGCGGGGACAGGGGGTTTGGGAGGGGCCAACGTCCTGACTTTC. Translated, it gives CATSAGTGGLGGANVLTF. V is TRBV15 and J is TRBJ2-6; TRBD1 matches 11 bases. This CDR3 comprises 18 residues. V trimming: 8 bases; J trimming: 4 bases; junction bases outside the gene matches: 13. The germline gives CDR1 LNHNV, CDR2 YYDKDF (reference sequence).

The table lists this clone with a few counts. V and J are TRBV29-1 and TRBJ1-5; possibly TRBD1 for D (5 bases). The CDR3 length is 14 residues. Germline assignment: CDR1 SQVTM and CDR2 ANQGSEA. The V end lost 6 bases, the J end lost 5 bases, and 17 bases lay between the germline ends. The CDR3 here is CSVLSGGRDQPQHF. The CDR3 DNA follows: TGCAGCGTCCTCAGCGGGGGTCGGGATCAGCCCCAGCATTTT.

In regard to this clone: This CDR3 is also generated by other DNA sequences in the sample. This chain uses TRBV6-6 with TRBJ1-1; the match to TRBD1 covers 8 bases. The CDR3 is made up of 14 amino acids. V was clipped by 4 bases and J by 1 base; unmatched bases: 2. CDR1 is MNHNY and CDR2 is SVGAGI in the germline V gene (reference sequence). The CDR3 region has the DNA TGTGCCAGCAGTTCCGGACAGGGGAACACTGAAGCTTTCTTT. Encoded protein: CASSSGQGNTEAFF.